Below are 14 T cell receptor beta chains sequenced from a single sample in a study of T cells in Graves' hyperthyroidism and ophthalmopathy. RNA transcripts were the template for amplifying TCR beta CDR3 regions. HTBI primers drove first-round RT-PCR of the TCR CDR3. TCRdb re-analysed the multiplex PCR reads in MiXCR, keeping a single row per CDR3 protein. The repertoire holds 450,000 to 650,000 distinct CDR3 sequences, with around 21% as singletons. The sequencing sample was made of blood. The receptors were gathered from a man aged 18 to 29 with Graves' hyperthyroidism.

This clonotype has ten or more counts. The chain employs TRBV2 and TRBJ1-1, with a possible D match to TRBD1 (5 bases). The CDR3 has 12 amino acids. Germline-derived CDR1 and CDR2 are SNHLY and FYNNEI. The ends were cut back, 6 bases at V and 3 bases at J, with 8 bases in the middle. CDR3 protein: CASRTEDTEAFF. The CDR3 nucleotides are TGTGCCAGCAGGACAGAGGACACTGAAGCTTTCTTT.

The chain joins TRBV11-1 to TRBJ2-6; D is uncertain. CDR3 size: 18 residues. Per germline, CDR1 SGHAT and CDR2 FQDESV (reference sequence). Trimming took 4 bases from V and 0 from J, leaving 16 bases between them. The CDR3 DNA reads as TGTGCCAGCAGCTCCCCCGGACCCATGATCTCTGGGGCCAACGTCCTGACTTTC. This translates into CASSSPGPMISGANVLTF.

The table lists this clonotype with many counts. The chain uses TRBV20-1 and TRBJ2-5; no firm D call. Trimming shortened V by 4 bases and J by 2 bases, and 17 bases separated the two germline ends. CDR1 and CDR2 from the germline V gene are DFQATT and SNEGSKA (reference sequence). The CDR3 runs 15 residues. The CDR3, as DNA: TGCAGTGCTACCCCTTCGGTGGCAAGTCAAGAGACCCAGTACTTC. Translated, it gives CSATPSVASQETQYF.

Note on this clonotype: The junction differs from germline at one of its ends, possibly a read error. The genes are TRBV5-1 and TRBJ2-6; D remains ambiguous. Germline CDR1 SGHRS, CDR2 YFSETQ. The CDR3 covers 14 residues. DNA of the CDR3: TGCGTCAGCAGCCACCTCTCTGGGGCCAACGTCCTGACTTTC. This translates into CVSSHLSGANVLTF.

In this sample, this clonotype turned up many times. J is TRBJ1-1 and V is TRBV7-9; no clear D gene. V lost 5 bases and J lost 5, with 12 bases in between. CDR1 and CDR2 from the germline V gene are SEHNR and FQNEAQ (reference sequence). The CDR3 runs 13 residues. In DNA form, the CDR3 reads TGTGCCAGCAGCCTCGGATTATTGACTGAAGCTTTCTTT. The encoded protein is CASSLGLLTEAFF. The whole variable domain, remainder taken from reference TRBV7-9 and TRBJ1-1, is DTGVSQNPRHKITKRGQNVTFRCDPISEHNRLYWYRQTLGQGPEFLTYFQNEAQLEKSRLLSDRFSAERPKGSFSTLEIQRTEQGDSAMYLCASSLGLLTEAFFGQGTRLTVV.

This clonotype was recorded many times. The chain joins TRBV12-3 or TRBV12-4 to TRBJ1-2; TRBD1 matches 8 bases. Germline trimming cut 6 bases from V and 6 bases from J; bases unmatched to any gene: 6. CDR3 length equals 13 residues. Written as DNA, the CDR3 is TGTGCCAGCAGCTTCAGGGGGCTCCATGGCTACACCTTC. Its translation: CASSFRGLHGYTF.

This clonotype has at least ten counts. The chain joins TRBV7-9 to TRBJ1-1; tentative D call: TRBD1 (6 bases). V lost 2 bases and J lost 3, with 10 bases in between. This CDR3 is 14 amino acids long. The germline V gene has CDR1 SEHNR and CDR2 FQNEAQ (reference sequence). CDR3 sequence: CASSLRGAYTEAFF. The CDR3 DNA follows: TGTGCCAGCAGCTTAAGGGGGGCTTACACTGAAGCTTTCTTT.

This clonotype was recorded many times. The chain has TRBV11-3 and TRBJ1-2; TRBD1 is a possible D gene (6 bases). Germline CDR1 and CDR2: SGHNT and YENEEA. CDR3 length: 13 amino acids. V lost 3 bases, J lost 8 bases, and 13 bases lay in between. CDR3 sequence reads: CASSLRQAQGYTF. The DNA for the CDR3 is TGTGCCAGCAGCTTGAGACAGGCTCAGGGCTACACCTTC. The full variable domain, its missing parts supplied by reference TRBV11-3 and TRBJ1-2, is EAGVVQSPRYKIIEKKQPVAFWCNPISGHNTLYWYLQNLGQGPELLIRYENEEAVDDSQLPKDRFSAERLKGVDSTLKIQPAELGDSAVYLCASSLRQAQGYTFGSGTRLTVV.

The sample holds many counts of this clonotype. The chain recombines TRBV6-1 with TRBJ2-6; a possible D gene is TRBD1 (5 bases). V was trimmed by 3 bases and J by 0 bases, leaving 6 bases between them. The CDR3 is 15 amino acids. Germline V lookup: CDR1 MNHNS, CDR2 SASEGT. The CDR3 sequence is CASSDDSSGANVLTF. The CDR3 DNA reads TGTGCCAGCAGTGATGACAGCTCTGGGGCCAACGTCCTGACTTTC.

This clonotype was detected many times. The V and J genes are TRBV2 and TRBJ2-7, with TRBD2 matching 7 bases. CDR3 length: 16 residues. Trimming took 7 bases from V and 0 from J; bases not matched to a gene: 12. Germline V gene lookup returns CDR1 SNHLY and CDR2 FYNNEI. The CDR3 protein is CASTVRGVLSSYEQYF. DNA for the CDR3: TGTGCCAGCACCGTACGGGGGGTCCTAAGCTCCTACGAGCAGTACTTC.

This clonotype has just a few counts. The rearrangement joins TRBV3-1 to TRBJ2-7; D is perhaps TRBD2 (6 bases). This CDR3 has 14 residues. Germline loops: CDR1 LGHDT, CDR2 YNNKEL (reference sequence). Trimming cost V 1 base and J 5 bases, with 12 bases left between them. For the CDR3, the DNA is TGTGCCAGCAGCCAAGCGGGGGACGCCAACGAGCAGTACTTC. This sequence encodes CASSQAGDANEQYF.

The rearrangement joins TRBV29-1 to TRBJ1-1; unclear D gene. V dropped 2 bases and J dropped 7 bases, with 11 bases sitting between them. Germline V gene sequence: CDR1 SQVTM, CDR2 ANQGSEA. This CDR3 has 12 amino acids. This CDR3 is CSVELRNNEAFF. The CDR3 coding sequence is TGCAGCGTTGAACTAAGAAATAATGAAGCTTTCTTT.

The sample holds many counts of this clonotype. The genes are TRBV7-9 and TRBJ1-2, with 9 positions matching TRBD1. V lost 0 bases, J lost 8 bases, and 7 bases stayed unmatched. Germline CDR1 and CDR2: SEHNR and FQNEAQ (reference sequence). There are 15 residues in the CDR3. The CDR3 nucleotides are TGTGCCAGCAGCTTAGCACATACAGGGGGCAAAGGCTACACCTTC. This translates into CASSLAHTGGKGYTF.

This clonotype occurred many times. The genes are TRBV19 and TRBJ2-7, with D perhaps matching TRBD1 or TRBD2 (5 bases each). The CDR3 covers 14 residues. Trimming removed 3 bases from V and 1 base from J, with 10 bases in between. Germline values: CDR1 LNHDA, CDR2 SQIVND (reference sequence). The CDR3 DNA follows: TGTGCCAGTAGTATTGGGGACGGGTCCTACGAGCAGTACTTC. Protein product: CASSIGDGSYEQYF. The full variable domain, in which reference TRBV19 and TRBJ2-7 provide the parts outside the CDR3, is DGGITQSPKYLFRKEGQNVTLSCEQNLNHDAMYWYRQDPGQGLRLIYYSQIVNDFQKGDIAEGYSVSREKKESFPLTVTSAQKNPTAFYLCASSIGDGSYEQYFGPGTRLTVT.